This entry is about one T cell receptor beta chain. This sample stems from a study of blood T cell repertoires in COVID-19. The CDR3 has 14 amino acids. Per the germline V gene, CDR1 is LNHDA and CDR2 is SQIVND (reference sequence). The germline V and J ends were trimmed by 1 base and 1 base, with 7 bases remaining between them. Per the original methods: Amplification with reference gene primers provided the estimates of nucleated cell counts. The assay was immunoSEQ multiplex PCR, and TCRdb's table has in-frame clones only and misses some. Clonal size and the V and J genes are those of that table, whereas D and trimming came from the DNA. The data contain under 250,000 clones, approximately 80% of them singletons.

The source of this sequence is a man between 35 and 55 years old with acute or convalescent COVID-19. Sequencing was performed on peripheral blood. V usage is TRBV19 and J usage is TRBJ1-2; no firm D call. Written as DNA, the CDR3 is TGTGCCAGTAGTATAGGTAGGAGTAACTATGGCTACACCTTC. Translation gives CASSIGRSNYGYTF.